This entry lists 32 T cell receptor beta chains sequenced from one sample in a study of control samples from healthy donors and cancer patients. Profiled with immunoSEQ multiplex PCR; TCRdb holds only in-frame clones, not every one. The sample holds about 150,000 clones, approximately 93% seen once. The material sequenced was blood. The receptors derive from a man aged 18 to 35 in good health.

The V and J genes are TRBV13 and TRBJ1-6, with 10 bases aligning to TRBD1. V lost 5 bases and J lost 8; bases outside the gene matches: 9. The CDR3 is 16 amino acids. Germline CDR1 is PRHDT and CDR2 is FYEKMQ (reference sequence). CDR3 DNA: TGTGCCAGCAGCCCCGCCGACAGGGGGCTTCATTCACCCCTCCACTTT. It specifies CASSPADRGLHSPLHF. Full variable domain (missing parts from reference TRBV13 and TRBJ1-6): AAGVIQSPRHLIKEKRETATLKCYPIPRHDTVYWYQQGPGQDPQFLISFYEKMQSDKGSIPDRFSAQQFSDYHSELNMSSLELGDSALYFCASSPADRGLHSPLHFGNGTRLTVT.

This clone is a singleton in its sample. The chain joins TRBV25-1 to TRBJ1-1, with D perhaps TRBD1 (6 bases). This CDR3 has 16 amino acids. V was trimmed by 8 bases and J by 5 bases, leaving 24 bases between them. Germline CDR1 MGHDK, CDR2 SYGVNS. The CDR3 is CASARDTNRVWTEAFF. CDR3 DNA sequence: TGTGCCAGCGCGCGGGACACCAATCGGGTTTGGACTGAAGCTTTCTTT.

The chain recombines TRBV7-9 with TRBJ1-2; D call uncertain. In germline, CDR1 is SEHNR, CDR2 FQNEAQ (reference sequence). This CDR3 comprises 14 residues. V was clipped by 5 bases and J by 8 bases, with 18 bases between them. The CDR3 here is CASSPQDTLGGYTF. Written as DNA, the CDR3 is TGTGCCAGCAGCCCGCAAGACACCTTAGGAGGCTACACCTTC.

The gene calls are TRBV5-6 and TRBJ1-1, with 10 bases fitting TRBD1. This CDR3 is built from 14 residues. The V segment lost 5 bases and the J segment 5 bases; nucleotides outside the gene matches: 6. The germline V gene has CDR1 SGHDT and CDR2 YYEEEE. The CDR3 spells CASRTTGGATEAFF. In DNA form, the CDR3 reads TGTGCCAGCAGGACGACAGGGGGCGCGACTGAAGCTTTCTTT.

The chain recombines TRBV7-9 with TRBJ1-1; 10 bases match TRBD1. CDR1 and CDR2 (germline): SEHNR, FQNEAQ (reference sequence). CDR3 size: 17 residues. Trimming at V came to 5 bases and at J to 1 base, leaving 10 bases not matched to a gene. CDR3 nucleotides: TGTGCCAGCAGCCATTCCTCTCGACAGGGGGCGAACACTGAAGCTTTCTTT. Encoded protein: CASSHSSRQGANTEAFF.

V gene TRBV5-5 combines with J gene TRBJ2-1; no clear D gene. The germline CDR1 and CDR2 sequences are SGHKS and YYEKEE (reference sequence). The germline V and J ends were trimmed by 2 bases and 0 bases, with 9 bases remaining between them. The CDR3 sequence is 15 residues long. The CDR3 loop reads CASSLTPSSYNEQFF. For the CDR3, the DNA is TGTGCCAGCAGCTTAACCCCGAGCTCCTACAATGAGCAGTTCTTC. The full variable domain, its missing parts supplied by reference TRBV5-5 and TRBJ2-1, is DAGVTQSPTHLIKTRGQQVTLRCSPISGHKSVSWYQQVLGQGPQFIFQYYEKEERGRGNFPDRFSARQFPNYSSELNVNALLLGDSALYLCASSLTPSSYNEQFFGPGTRLTVL.

The chain links TRBV18 to TRBJ1-1, with TRBD1 matching over 10 bases. The CDR3 has 12 residues. Germline V gene sequence: CDR1 KGHSH, CDR2 LQKENI. V gave up 7 bases and J gave up 7 bases; unmatched junction bases: 3. In DNA form, the CDR3 reads TGTGCCAGCTTCGGGACAGGGGATGAAGCTTTCTTT. The encoded protein is CASFGTGDEAFF.

The chain combines TRBV3-1 (or the pseudogene TRBV3-2) with TRBJ2-7, with a weak D call TRBD2 (6 bases). The ends were cut back, 1 base at V and 6 bases at J, with 16 bases in the middle. Germline values: CDR1 LGHDT, CDR2 YNNKEL (reference sequence). This CDR3 spans 15 amino acids. Here the CDR3 DNA reads TGTGCCAGCAGCCAAGGAGTAAGAGGAGGGGTCGAGCAGTACTTC. Protein product: CASSQGVRGGVEQYF.

CDR3 loop: CASNTFEGADEQYF. In nucleotides, the CDR3 is TGTGCCAGCAATACATTTGAGGGTGCCGACGAGCAGTACTTC. This chain connects TRBV2 to TRBJ2-7, with D perhaps TRBD2 (5 bases). Germline V gene lookup returns CDR1 SNHLY and CDR2 FYNNEI. The V end lost 7 bases, the J end lost 5 bases, and 18 bases lay between the germline ends. The CDR3 is 14 amino acids.

V and J are TRBV24-1 and TRBJ2-5; D could derive from TRBD1 or TRBD2 (5 bases each). Trimming shortened V by 0 bases and J by 1 base, and 8 bases separated the two germline ends. The CDR3 extends over 15 amino acids. Germline CDR1 reads KGHDR; CDR2 reads SFDVKD. The CDR3 nucleotides read TGTGCCACCAGTGATTTGGGGACGTCCCAAGAGACCCAGTACTTC. Encoded protein: CATSDLGTSQETQYF.

This clone was seen a few times. The chain carries TRBV5-8 and TRBJ1-6; maybe TRBD1 (5 bases). CDR1 is SGHTS and CDR2 is YDEGEE in the germline V gene. CDR3 size: 17 residues. V was clipped by 1 base and J by 0 bases, with 11 bases between them. In DNA form, the CDR3 reads TGTGCCAGCAGCTTGTGGGGCAGGAGCTCCTATAATTCACCCCTCCACTTT. The encoded protein is CASSLWGRSSYNSPLHF.

The CDR3 sequence is CASRRGLGTEAFF. The DNA for the CDR3 is TGTGCCAGCAGGAGGGGATTAGGCACTGAAGCTTTCTTT. The chain is built from TRBV6-5 and TRBJ1-1; maybe TRBD1 (5 bases). This CDR3 has 13 amino acids. Germline V gives CDR1 MNHEY, CDR2 SVGAGI. V was cut by 6 bases and J by 4 bases, with 12 bases left in between.

The chain joins TRBV4-1 to TRBJ2-5; D might be TRBD2 (5 bases). V was pared by 5 bases and J by 5 bases, with 21 bases between. In germline, CDR1 is MGHRA, CDR2 YSYEKL. CDR3 length: 16 residues. For the CDR3, the DNA is TGCGCCAGCAGCAAACCGCGGGCGTCCTCTGACGAGACCCAGTACTTC. This translates into CASSKPRASSDETQYF.

This clone was picked up one time. The sample carries other DNA sequences with the same CDR3. The rearrangement links TRBV12-3 or TRBV12-4 to TRBJ2-7; D not certain. The V gene lost 1 base and the J gene lost 3 bases, with 4 bases spanning the gap. This CDR3 region has 12 residues. CDR3 DNA sequence: TGTGCCAGCAGTTTAGGCAGCTACGAGCAGTACTTC. As protein: CASSLGSYEQYF.

The chain joins TRBV5-8 to TRBJ2-5; maybe TRBD2 (5 bases). The CDR3 sequence is 15 residues long. CDR1 and CDR2 (germline): SGHTS, YDEGEE. The V end lost 4 bases, the J end lost 4 bases, and 17 bases lay between the germline ends. CDR3 sequence: CASSRRPTEGETQYF. CDR3 DNA sequence: TGTGCCAGCAGCCGTAGACCGACCGAGGGAGAGACCCAGTACTTC.

This sequence joins TRBV18 and TRBJ2-1, with 14 bases matching TRBD2. V was pared by 6 bases and J by 0 bases, with 7 bases of the junction left unmatched. Germline V gene lookup returns CDR1 KGHSH and CDR2 LQKENI. This CDR3 comprises 18 residues. CDR3: CASSPGTSGGPSYNEQFF. DNA for the CDR3: TGTGCCAGCTCTCCCGGGACTAGCGGGGGTCCCTCCTACAATGAGCAGTTCTTC.

The chain uses TRBV29-1 and TRBJ1-1; D possibly corresponds to TRBD1 (6 bases). Trimming stripped 6 bases from V and 2 bases from J, with 13 bases between. CDR1 and CDR2 (germline): SQVTM, ANQGSEA. The CDR3 totals 13 residues. DNA of the CDR3: TGCAGCGTAGCGACAGGAGCTAACACTGAAGCTTTCTTT. It encodes CSVATGANTEAFF. Full variable domain (outside the CDR3, taken from reference TRBV29-1 and TRBJ1-1): SAVISQKPSRDICQRGTSLTIQCQVDSQVTMMFWYRQQPGQSLTLIATANQGSEATYESGFVIDKFPISRPNLTFSTLTVSNMSPEDSSIYLCSVATGANTEAFFGQGTRLTVV.

This clone appeared once. The chain uses TRBV2 and TRBJ1-6, with D tentatively TRBD1 (5 bases). Trimming removed 2 bases at V and 11 bases at J, with 16 bases between. Germline V lookup: CDR1 SNHLY, CDR2 FYNNEI. The CDR3 consists of 15 residues. CDR3 nucleotide sequence: TGTGCCAGCAGTGAATATGGGACCCAATGGGCACCCCTCCACTTT. Protein sequence: CASSEYGTQWAPLHF.

This chain joins TRBV6-5 and TRBJ2-1, with a possible D match to TRBD1 (5 bases). The CDR3 is 14 amino acids. V lost 11 bases to trimming and J lost 0 bases, with 14 bases between them. The V gene's germline CDR1 is MNHEY and CDR2 SVGAGI. The CDR3 coding sequence is TGTGCCTTGGGGCGTTTGAGCTCCTACAATGAGCAGTTCTTC. Its protein product is CALGRLSSYNEQFF.

V is TRBV30 and J is TRBJ2-7; the match to TRBD2 covers 9 bases. The CDR3 consists of 15 residues. With 4 bases clipped from V and 4 bases from J, the junction kept 11 bases outside the gene matches. Germline-derived CDR1 and CDR2 are GTSNPN and SVGIG (reference sequence). The CDR3 reads CAWTPGSGSQYEQYF. DNA for the CDR3: TGTGCCTGGACCCCGGGTAGCGGGAGTCAGTACGAGCAGTACTTC.

The J gene is TRBJ2-3, the V gene TRBV9, with D maybe TRBD1 (5 bases). Trimming took 3 bases from V and 2 from J, leaving 19 bases between them. The CDR3 spans 17 residues. Germline CDR1 and CDR2: SGDLS and YYNGEE. CDR3 loop: CASSASAVTVPTDTQYF. The CDR3, as DNA: TGTGCCAGCAGCGCCTCTGCGGTGACAGTTCCCACAGATACGCAGTATTTT.

The chain recombines TRBV10-1 with TRBJ2-7; 8 bases match TRBD1. Germline assignment: CDR1 WNHNN and CDR2 SYGVQD (reference sequence). This CDR3 spans 15 amino acids. V lost 3 bases, J lost 3 bases, and 7 bases stayed unmatched. The CDR3 loop is CASSEGQGLNYEQYF. The CDR3 coding sequence is TGCGCCAGCAGTGAAGGACAGGGCTTAAACTACGAGCAGTACTTC.

This chain uses TRBV19 with TRBJ2-1; 8 nucleotides align to TRBD2. The CDR3 has 15 residues. CDR1 LNHDA and CDR2 SQIVND come from the germline V gene (reference sequence). V gave up 2 bases and J gave up 4 bases; unmatched junction bases: 4. The CDR3 DNA reads TGTGCCAGTAGTATAACTAGCGGCCGATACAATGAGCAGTTCTTC. Translating it yields CASSITSGRYNEQFF. Full variable domain (missing parts from reference TRBV19 and TRBJ2-1): DGGITQSPKYLFRKEGQNVTLSCEQNLNHDAMYWYRQDPGQGLRLIYYSQIVNDFQKGDIAEGYSVSREKKESFPLTVTSAQKNPTAFYLCASSITSGRYNEQFFGPGTRLTVL.

The chain carries TRBV7-3 and TRBJ2-3, with 7 nucleotides matching TRBD1. This CDR3 spans 14 amino acids. Germline V lookup: CDR1 SGHTA, CDR2 FQGTGA. After removal of 5 bases from V and 2 bases from J, the junction contained 4 bases not matched to a gene. The chain's CDR3 is CASSPGTATDTQYF. CDR3 nucleotides: TGTGCCAGCAGCCCAGGGACAGCCACAGATACGCAGTATTTT.

The V and J genes are TRBV30 and TRBJ2-1; possibly TRBD2 for D (7 bases). Germline V gives CDR1 GTSNPN, CDR2 SVGIG (reference sequence). The V end was cut by 7 bases, the J end by 5 bases, with 18 bases between. CDR3 length: 14 amino acids. The CDR3: CASTRGGLNNEQFF. The CDR3 DNA reads as TGTGCCTCTACAAGGGGGGGTTTGAACAATGAGCAGTTCTTC.

The J gene is TRBJ2-3, the V gene TRBV5-4; possibly TRBD2 for D (5 bases). This CDR3 contains 15 residues. CDR1 and CDR2 (germline): SGHNT, YYREEE (reference sequence). V lost 0 bases, J lost 3 bases, and 11 bases lay in between. This CDR3 is CASSLVAGRTDTQYF. DNA of the CDR3: TGTGCCAGCAGCTTGGTCGCGGGCCGGACAGATACGCAGTATTTT.

The chain combines TRBV10-2 with TRBJ2-3; 10 nucleotides agree with TRBD2. The CDR3 consists of 17 residues. The germline CDR1 and CDR2 sequences are WSHSY and SAAADI. Germline trimming cut 6 bases from V and 6 bases from J; bases unmatched to any gene: 15. In DNA form, the CDR3 reads TGCGCCAGCAGCGTTCCTCTAGCGGGGGCACCGGGGGATACGCAGTATTTT. This gives the protein CASSVPLAGAPGDTQYF.

This clone was detected only once. The genes are TRBV5-8 and TRBJ1-1; no clear D. The germline CDR1 and CDR2 sequences are SGHTS and YDEGEE. The V gene lost 1 base and the J gene lost 3 bases, with 13 bases spanning the gap. The length of the CDR3 is 15 residues. Here the CDR3 reads CASSLRLRGDTEAFF. The CDR3 DNA sequence: TGTGCCAGCAGCTTGAGATTACGGGGAGACACTGAAGCTTTCTTT.

The chain couples TRBV9 to TRBJ2-1; D is tentatively TRBD1 or TRBD2 (5 bases each). The V gene's germline CDR1 is SGDLS and CDR2 YYNGEE. CDR3 length: 14 amino acids. V shed 1 base and J shed 8 bases, with 13 bases lying between them. CDR3: CASSVWGSTDEQFF. The DNA for the CDR3 is TGTGCCAGCAGCGTATGGGGGAGTACTGATGAGCAGTTCTTC.

The chain has TRBV14 and TRBJ1-6; D unresolved. Germline V gene data show CDR1 as SGHDN and CDR2 as FVKESK. Between the trimmed V and J ends, which lost 1 base and 9 bases, there was a span of 19 bases. This CDR3 has 17 amino acids. The CDR3 DNA sequence: TGTGCCAGCAGCCAAGTGATTCTTAACGAAAGGATTTCACCCCTCCACTTT. Its translation is CASSQVILNERISPLHF.

The V call is TRBV4-2, the J call TRBJ2-1; possible D gene TRBD2, 5 bases. CDR1 and CDR2 from the germline V gene are LGHNA and YNFKEQ. The V and J ends lost 0 bases and 13 bases respectively, with 16 bases between them. The CDR3 extends over 14 amino acids. CDR3 in amino acids: CASSQEVVRVPQFF. CDR3 DNA sequence: TGTGCCAGCAGCCAAGAGGTAGTGCGGGTGCCCCAGTTCTTC.

This sequence joins TRBV27 and TRBJ1-5; D unclear. The CDR3 consists of 14 residues. The germline V and J ends were trimmed by 1 base and 2 bases, with 6 bases remaining between them. CDR1 MNHEY and CDR2 SMNVEV come from the germline V gene (reference sequence). CDR3 protein: CASSLWAGNQPQHF. The DNA of the CDR3 is TGTGCCAGCAGTTTATGGGCAGGCAATCAGCCCCAGCATTTT.